The sequence of this TCR beta chain was determined in a study of T cells in Graves' hyperthyroidism and ophthalmopathy. About the research overall: Prior to any treatment, at the point of initial diagnosis, peripheral blood was collected.

This CDR3 has 15 amino acids. V lost 1 base and J lost 2, with 11 bases in between. Germline CDR1 is LGHNA and CDR2 is YNFKEQ. This clonotype was recorded many times. Antigen: not known. Active moderate-to-severe ophthalmopathy, Clinical Activity Score at least 3, NOSPECS at least 4, under 3 months' duration. Exclusion of patients followed from uncontrolled infection, other autoimmune disease, pregnancy or lactation. RNA transcripts were the template for amplifying TCR beta CDR3 regions. The primer set for the first-round RT-PCR of the TCR CDR3 was HTBI. MiXCR was run by TCRdb on the multiplex PCR reads, yielding one entry per CDR3 protein. The sample has around 350,000 distinct CDR3 sequences, roughly 15% seen once. Study-level points and caveats: Clonotypes that were expanded in thyroid above 0.001 mostly appeared in blood too.

The sample taken for sequencing was blood. The chain combines TRBV4-2 with TRBJ1-1, with D unresolved. The receptor was isolated from a woman younger than 45 with Graves' ophthalmopathy. CDR3 bases: TGTGCCAGCAGCCAAGTGGTGGGTCGAAACACTGAAGCTTTCTTT. As protein: CASSQVVGRNTEAFF.